A selection of T cell receptor beta chains follows, all from one sample in a study of shared clonotypes between healthy human individuals. Sequenced by immunoSEQ multiplex PCR; TCRdb stores in-frame clones only, minus some. This sample has roughly 1 million clones, with about 80% found just once. Material: memory CD4+ T cells from PBMCs. The receptor set was obtained from a man younger than 35 in good health. Some clones in this sample may be carry-over from other donors' samples. The CDR3 runs from the conserved cysteine through the conserved F or W. The D gene is left open where the match is weak.

>TRBJ2-3|TRBV9|TRBD2
CASSIQGLAASGDTQYF
>TRBJ2-7|TRBV2|NA
CASSEYDQDLPPEQYF
>TRBJ1-1|TRBV18|TRBD1
CASSTRDSTEAFF
>TRBJ2-2|TRBV7-8|TRBD1
CASSISRGSGELFF
>TRBJ2-5|TRBV5-6|TRBD2
CASSPGRGKTQYF
>TRBJ1-1|TRBV9|NA
CASSVGADPNTEAFF
>TRBJ2-7|TRBV5-1|TRBD1
CASSSITGGNEQYF
>TRBJ2-4|TRBV14|NA
CASSQGGSTGAKNIQYF
>TRBJ1-1|TRBV28|NA
CASTGGGALNTEAFF
>TRBJ2-7|TRBV27|TRBD1
CASSSLSGQGRIKYF
>TRBJ2-1|TRBV7-9|TRBD2
CASSGSGTIYNEQFF
>TRBJ1-5|TRBV9|NA
CASSADGLEPQHF
>TRBJ1-2|TRBV30|NA
CAWSLGAHYGYTF
>TRBJ2-7|TRBV6-6|NA
CASSLLARGEQYF